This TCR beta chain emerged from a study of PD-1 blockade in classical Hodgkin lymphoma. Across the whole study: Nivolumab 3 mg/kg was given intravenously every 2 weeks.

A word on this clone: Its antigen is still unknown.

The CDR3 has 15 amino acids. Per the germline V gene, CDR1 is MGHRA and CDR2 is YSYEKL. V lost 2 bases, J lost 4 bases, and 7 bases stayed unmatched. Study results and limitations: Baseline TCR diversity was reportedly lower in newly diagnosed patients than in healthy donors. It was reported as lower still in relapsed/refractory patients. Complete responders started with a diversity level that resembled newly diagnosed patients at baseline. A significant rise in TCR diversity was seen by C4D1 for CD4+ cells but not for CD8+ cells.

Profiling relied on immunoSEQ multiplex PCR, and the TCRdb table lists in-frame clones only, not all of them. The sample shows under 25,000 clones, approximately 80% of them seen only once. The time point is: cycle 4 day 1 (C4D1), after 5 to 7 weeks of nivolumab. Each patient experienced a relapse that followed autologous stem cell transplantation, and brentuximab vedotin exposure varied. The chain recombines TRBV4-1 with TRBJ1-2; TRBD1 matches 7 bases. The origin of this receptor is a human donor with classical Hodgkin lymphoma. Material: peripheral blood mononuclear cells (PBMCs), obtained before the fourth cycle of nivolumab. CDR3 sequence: CASSQFVSGGYGYTF. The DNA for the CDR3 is TGCGCCAGCAGCCAATTTGTCTCAGGGGGCTATGGCTACACCTTC.